This T cell receptor (beta chain) was sequenced for a study of cytomegalovirus exposure and HLA in healthy donors. PCR involved 60 Vbeta and 13 Jbeta primers. Profiling relied on immunoSEQ multiplex PCR, and the TCRdb table lists in-frame clones only, not all of them. The table lists 150,000 to 200,000 clones, approximately 78% of them singletons. The CDR3 runs 13 residues. The germline CDR1 and CDR2 sequences are LNHDA and SQIVND (reference sequence). Trimming pared 5 bases from V and 4 bases from J, leaving 9 bases between. The chain uses TRBV19 and TRBJ2-1, with D maybe TRBD2 (6 bases). The sequenced material came from PBMCs. The receptor's source is a girl aged 2 to 9 in good health and CMV-seropositive. Here the CDR3 DNA reads TGTGCCAGTAGTGTGGGACTTTACAATGAGCAGTTCTTC. Protein sequence: CASSVGLYNEQFF.